This TCR beta chain was obtained from a study of tumor-infiltrating lymphocytes in primary liver carcinoma. Study conclusions and caveats: Tumor-adjacent and tumor-blood pairs shared a smaller degree of overlap than tumor region pairs.

Co-extraction of both nucleic acids (RNA and DNA) used about 17-31 mg of unsorted bulk tissue. Primary liver carcinomas in the patients were surgically resected. At least ten counts were recorded for this clonotype. The antigen remains unidentified. A constant-region primer served to make TCR beta cDNA from approximately 490 ng total RNA. Three nested multiplex PCR rounds, a slightly modified ARM-PCR method, built the TCR beta libraries. For roughly 10 cycles apiece, the opening two PCR rounds ran with TRBV1-TRBV30 forward primers and a C-beta reverse primer. TCRdb recomputed calls from the multiplex PCR reads with MiXCR, one row per CDR3 protein. The sample includes more than 45,000 distinct CDR3 sequences, around 77% seen only once; the top ten take roughly 24%. CDR3 length: 16 amino acids. J gave up 7 bases and V 0 bases, and 8 bases lay outside the gene matches. Germline V gene lookup returns CDR1 GTSNPN and CDR2 SVGIG (reference sequence).

This TCR came from a man between 35 and 55 years old with primary liver carcinoma and hepatitis B virus infection. The J gene is TRBJ2-1, the V gene TRBV30; TRBD2 agrees at 11 bases. The sequenced sample was liver tumor tissue from sampling region 5. Subset given: tumor region T5, tumor centre. The CDR3 is CAWSVWRLAGMNEQFF. The CDR3 nucleotides read TGTGCCTGGAGTGTATGGAGACTAGCGGGAATGAATGAGCAGTTCTTC. The entire variable domain, with the rest obtained from reference TRBV30 and TRBJ2-1, is as follows: SQTIHQWPATLVQPVGSPLSLECTVEGTSNPNLYWYRQAAGRGLQLLFYSVGIGQISSEVPQNLSASRPQDRQFILSSKKLLLSDSGFYLCAWSVWRLAGMNEQFFGPGTRLTVL.